A single sample is the source of the 20 T cell receptor beta chains below, sequenced in a study of blood T cell repertoires in COVID-19 (dated by TCRdb to 2018 to 2021). Library preparation used the immunoSEQ multiplex PCR assay. The immuneACCESS repertoire file appears here via TCRdb, limited to in-frame rearrangements. These files lack a portion of the clones; in checked studies, under half of the deficit traces to unresolved V genes, and the cause of the others is not known. The sample table contains roughly 180,000 clones; only one count was recorded for about 78% of them. The ten largest clones capture around 7.9% of the sample. Sequenced: peripheral blood. These receptors originate from a woman between 50 and 59 years old with active or convalescent COVID-19.

The chain links TRBV7-2 to TRBJ1-5; D is perhaps TRBD1 (5 bases). V lost 1 base to trimming and J lost 6 bases, with 13 bases between them. The length of the CDR3 is 15 residues. Germline V lookup: CDR1 SGHTA, CDR2 FQGNSA. The CDR3 spells CASSLERQRGQPQHF. DNA for the CDR3: TGTGCCAGCAGCTTAGAACGACAGCGAGGTCAGCCCCAGCATTTT.

The rearrangement joins TRBV19 to TRBJ1-1, with 10 bases that match TRBD1. Germline V gene lookup returns CDR1 LNHDA and CDR2 SQIVND (reference sequence). Losses at the gene ends were 5 bases for V and 2 bases for J; bases not matched to a gene: 11. The CDR3 has 17 amino acids. The CDR3 DNA sequence: TGTGCCAGTAGTCCCCGGGACAGGGGTGTGGGCAACACTGAAGCTTTCTTT. Translation: CASSPRDRGVGNTEAFF.

This rearrangement joins TRBV19 to TRBJ1-4; TRBD1 aligns across 7 bases. This CDR3 is built from 15 residues. After removal of 3 bases from V and 8 bases from J, the junction contained 9 bases not matched to a gene. Germline lookup yields CDR1 LNHDA and CDR2 SQIVND (reference sequence). CDR3 amino acids: CASSMLETGPEKLFF. CDR3 nucleotides: TGTGCCAGTAGTATGCTTGAGACAGGGCCCGAAAAACTGTTTTTT. The entire variable domain, with the rest obtained from reference TRBV19 and TRBJ1-4, is as follows: DGGITQSPKYLFRKEGQNVTLSCEQNLNHDAMYWYRQDPGQGLRLIYYSQIVNDFQKGDIAEGYSVSREKKESFPLTVTSAQKNPTAFYLCASSMLETGPEKLFFGSGTQLSVL.

The genes are TRBV6-1 and TRBJ2-7; TRBD1 is a possible D gene (5 bases). The germline CDR1 and CDR2 sequences are MNHNS and SASEGT. There are 14 residues in the CDR3. The V and J ends lost 3 bases and 0 bases respectively, with 9 bases between them. CDR3 in amino acids: CASSDRASSYEQYF. CDR3 DNA: TGTGCCAGCAGTGACAGGGCTAGCTCCTACGAGCAGTACTTC.

This chain joins TRBV28 and TRBJ2-7; 8 bases line up with TRBD2. The length of the CDR3 is 15 residues. The germline V gene encodes CDR1 MDHEN and CDR2 SYDVKM. V was pared by 6 bases and J by 0 bases, with 7 bases of the junction left unmatched. CDR3 DNA sequence: TGTGCCAGCAGCCTTAGCGGGGCTTTCTCCTACGAGCAGTACTTC. Encoded protein: CASSLSGAFSYEQYF.

The chain has TRBV6-2 or TRBV6-3 and TRBJ2-7; 7 bases map to TRBD1. The CDR3 sequence is 17 residues long. Germline lookup yields CDR1 MNHEY and CDR2 SVGEGT. With V trimmed by 2 bases and J by 2 bases, 12 bases remained unmatched. Here the CDR3 DNA reads TGTGCCAGCAGTTACGTTTACGGGACAGACGCCGCCTACGAGCAGTACTTC. Protein product: CASSYVYGTDAAYEQYF.

The chain joins TRBV7-9 to TRBJ2-5; 9 bases are a match to TRBD2. The CDR3 has 15 residues. J lost 2 bases, V lost 4 bases, and 5 bases had no gene match. Germline CDR1 and CDR2: SEHNR and FQNEAQ (reference sequence). CDR3 bases: TGTGCCAGCAGCTCGCGGGGGGGGCTACAAGAGACCCAGTACTTC. It yields the protein CASSSRGGLQETQYF.

This clone was detected only a few times. In DNA, the CDR3 is TGTGCCAGTCGGACTAGCGGAACCCAAGAGACCCAGTACTTC. The encoded protein is CASRTSGTQETQYF. The chain links TRBV19 to TRBJ2-5; 10 bases align to TRBD2. Germline CDR1 and CDR2: LNHDA and SQIVND (reference sequence). J gave up 1 base and V 8 bases, and 4 bases lay outside the gene matches. The CDR3 loop spans 14 amino acids. Drawing the rest from reference TRBV19 and TRBJ2-5, the complete variable domain is DGGITQSPKYLFRKEGQNVTLSCEQNLNHDAMYWYRQDPGQGLRLIYYSQIVNDFQKGDIAEGYSVSREKKESFPLTVTSAQKNPTAFYLCASRTSGTQETQYFGPGTRLLVL.

The J gene is TRBJ2-5, the V gene TRBV6-5, with D hard to call. The CDR3 loop spans 14 amino acids. Germline CDR1 reads MNHEY; CDR2 reads SVGAGI. The ends were cut back, 0 bases at V and 9 bases at J, with 14 bases in the middle. The CDR3 region is CASSYSASFIAQYF. CDR3 DNA: TGTGCCAGCAGTTACTCAGCTAGTTTTATAGCCCAGTACTTC.

The chain combines TRBV30 with TRBJ1-1; D is perhaps TRBD1 (5 bases). This CDR3 comprises 12 residues. Germline V gene sequence: CDR1 GTSNPN, CDR2 SVGIG (reference sequence). Trimming took off 4 bases at V and 5 bases at J, with 11 bases between the two ends. The CDR3 nucleotides are TGTGCCTGGATTAAAGGGGAAACTGAAGCTTTCTTT. This encodes CAWIKGETEAFF. The variable domain in full, with the rest retrieved from reference TRBV30 and TRBJ1-1, is SQTIHQWPATLVQPVGSPLSLECTVEGTSNPNLYWYRQAAGRGLQLLFYSVGIGQISSEVPQNLSASRPQDRQFILSSKKLLLSDSGFYLCAWIKGETEAFFGQGTRLTVV.

The chain has TRBV19 and TRBJ1-1; a weak D match, TRBD1 (6 bases). V was clipped by 8 bases and J by 4 bases, with 14 bases between them. Germline lookup yields CDR1 LNHDA and CDR2 SQIVND (reference sequence). The CDR3 is 13 residues long. In DNA form, the CDR3 reads TGTGCCAGTCTAGGGGGGGGGACCACTGAAGCTTTCTTT. Protein: CASLGGGTTEAFF.

The chain employs TRBV7-8 and TRBJ1-2; 8 positions match TRBD1. CDR1 SGHVS and CDR2 FQNEAQ come from the germline V gene. The CDR3 is made up of 14 amino acids. The trim removed 5 bases at V and 4 bases at J, leaving 6 bases unmatched. The CDR3 DNA is TGTGCCAGCAGCCCCTTGACAGGGGTCTATGGCTACACCTTC. The encoded protein is CASSPLTGVYGYTF.

This chain uses TRBV3-1 (or the pseudogene TRBV3-2) with TRBJ1-2, with 7 positions matching TRBD1. With 1 base clipped from V and 3 bases from J, the junction kept 8 bases outside the gene matches. CDR3 length: 16 residues. The germline V gene encodes CDR1 LGHDT and CDR2 YNNKEL (reference sequence). As DNA, the CDR3 is TGTGCCAGCAGCCAAGCAAGCACAGGGGATTACTATGGCTACACCTTC. Translating gives CASSQASTGDYYGYTF.

V usage is TRBV7-9 and J usage is TRBJ2-4; 7 bases are shared with TRBD1. CDR1 is SEHNR and CDR2 is FQNEAQ in the germline V gene (reference sequence). V lost 5 bases to trimming and J lost 0 bases; unmatched junction nucleotides: 4. CDR3 length equals 15 residues. CDR3 amino acids: CASSRGTVAKNIQYF. As DNA, the CDR3 is TGTGCCAGCAGCCGTGGGACAGTAGCCAAAAACATTCAGTACTTC.

The chain has TRBV7-2 and TRBJ2-7, with TRBD2 matching over 10 bases. This CDR3 spans 16 amino acids. CDR1 and CDR2 (germline): SGHTA, FQGNSA. V was pared by 5 bases and J by 4 bases, with 11 bases of the junction left unmatched. CDR3 protein: CASSPPPGSGRYEQYF. CDR3 sequence (DNA): TGTGCCAGCAGCCCGCCCCCGGGTAGCGGGAGGTACGAGCAGTACTTC.

The chain has TRBV30 and TRBJ1-1; D remains ambiguous. CDR1 is GTSNPN, CDR2 SVGIG, per germline (reference sequence). The CDR3 runs to 13 residues. The V end was cut by 1 base, the J end by 8 bases, with 14 bases between. The CDR3 sequence is CAWSADRGVEAFF. CDR3 DNA: TGTGCCTGGAGTGCAGACCGAGGCGTGGAAGCTTTCTTT.

The chain combines TRBV19 with TRBJ2-2; D gene ambiguous. CDR1 is LNHDA and CDR2 is SQIVND in the germline V gene (reference sequence). The CDR3 sequence is 13 residues long. Trimming removed 5 bases at V and 1 base at J, with 5 bases between. DNA of the CDR3: TGTGCCAGTAGTCCATGGAACACCGGGGAGCTGTTTTTT. Encoded protein: CASSPWNTGELFF.

The chain carries TRBV6-4 and TRBJ1-4, with TRBD1 identical over 9 bases. Germline values: CDR1 MRHNA, CDR2 SNTAGT. With 3 bases clipped from V and 7 bases from J, the junction kept 6 bases outside the gene matches. The CDR3 runs 15 residues. The CDR3 region is CASSEGDREGEKLFF. CDR3 in DNA: TGTGCCAGCAGTGAGGGGGACAGGGAGGGTGAAAAACTGTTTTTT.

This chain connects TRBV23-1 to TRBJ2-7; 8 nucleotides line up with TRBD1. TRBV23-1 is recorded as an ORF, its role being uncertain. J lost 3 bases, V lost 0 bases, and 7 bases had no gene match. The CDR3 totals 16 residues. This chain's CDR3 is CASSQSYRTGFYEQYF. DNA for the CDR3: TGCGCCAGCAGTCAATCTTACAGGACAGGGTTCTACGAGCAGTACTTC.

This clone was seen more than once but under ten times. The rearrangement links TRBV7-3 to TRBJ1-2; possible D gene TRBD1, 6 bases. The V and J ends lost 5 bases and 1 base respectively, with 14 bases between them. CDR3 size: 15 residues. CDR1 is SGHTA, CDR2 FQGTGA, per germline. The CDR3 nucleotides are TGTGCCAGCAGCCTTAACAGGGCCAGTAACTATGGCTACACCTTC. As protein: CASSLNRASNYGYTF.